The source of this T cell receptor beta chain is a study of blood T cells in healthy people across ages. Points from the study as a whole: Roughly linearly, TCR beta diversity per million T cells fell as age increased. When one million T cells were used, diversity estimates were thought to be underestimates. Long-lived and aged donors differed, with more naive CD4+ cells and higher diversity in the long-lived.

The second PCR ran roughly 7 to 11 cycles with a sample-barcoded 5' primer and J-beta primers. Each cDNA molecule was tagged by a template-switch adaptor that had 12 random nucleotides. TCRdb used MiXCR to reprocess the 5' RACE reads, holding one entry per CDR3 protein. The data show 600,000 to 850,000 distinct CDR3 sequences, roughly two fifths seen once. This clonotype is a singleton in its sample. As yet, its antigen is unknown. This TCR was recovered from a woman aged 60-75 years in good health. The sequencing sample was made of blood.

DNA for the CDR3: TGTGCCAGCAGCTTGGAGGGCGGAGGCGATGAGCAGTACTTC. As protein: CASSLEGGGDEQYF. This sequence joins TRBV5-4 and TRBJ2-7, with D perhaps matching TRBD2 (5 bases). Trimming pared 0 bases from V and 7 bases from J, leaving 14 bases between. CDR3 length equals 14 residues. The germline V gene has CDR1 SGHNT and CDR2 YYREEE (reference sequence).